The 21 T cell receptor beta chains below were found in one sample sequenced in a study of blood T cell repertoires in COVID-19 (dated by TCRdb to about 2020). Library preparation was by the immunoSEQ multiplex PCR assay. In its TCRdb copy, this immuneACCESS table keeps in-frame sequences only and misses some clones. Where compared with another copy, unresolved V genes explain less than half of these, and the others have no known cause. The table for this sample lists approximately 360,000 clones; 80% to 90% of them were counted only once. 1.5% to 2% of the sample comes from the top ten. Source material: PBMCs or T cells enriched from blood (not recorded which). The receptors were gathered from a man aged 35 to 55 in a cohort exposed to, infected with or recovered from COVID-19 (not recorded which).

The gene calls are TRBV7-8 and TRBJ2-2; 8 positions match TRBD1. The germline CDR1 and CDR2 sequences are SGHVS and FQNEAQ. The CDR3 has 15 amino acids. The V gene end was trimmed by 10 bases and the J gene end by 8 bases; junction bases not matched to a gene: 15. The CDR3 bases are TGTGCCATTACCGGACAGGGACGGACCACGGGGGAGCTGTTTTTT. It translates to CAITGQGRTTGELFF.

CDR3 residues: CASLGPTGNTEAFF. The CDR3 region has the DNA TGTGCCAGTTTGGGGCCGACAGGGAACACTGAAGCTTTCTTT. The V gene is TRBV6-5, the J gene TRBJ1-1; maybe TRBD1 (6 bases). There are 14 residues in the CDR3. Trimming shortened V by 9 bases and J by 1 base, and 15 bases separated the two germline ends. Germline CDR1 and CDR2: MNHEY and SVGAGI.

The chain has TRBV7-2 and TRBJ1-5; unclear D gene. Germline lookup yields CDR1 SGHTA and CDR2 FQGNSA. CDR3 length: 16 amino acids. Trimming shortened V by 5 bases and J by 1 base, and 15 bases separated the two germline ends. The CDR3 loop is CASSTAGGPSNQPQHF. In DNA, the CDR3 is TGTGCCAGCAGCACCGCCGGAGGGCCCAGCAATCAGCCCCAGCATTTT. Using reference TRBV7-2 and TRBJ1-5 for the parts outside the CDR3, the full variable domain is GAGVSQSPSNKVTEKGKDVELRCDPISGHTALYWYRQSLGQGLEFLIYFQGNSAPDKSGLPSDRFSAERTGGSVSTLTIQRTQQEDSAVYLCASSTAGGPSNQPQHFGDGTRLSIL.

The chain combines TRBV27 with TRBJ2-2; tentatively, D is TRBD2 (5 bases). Trimming stripped 3 bases from V and 1 base from J, with 9 bases between. The CDR3 loop spans 15 amino acids. Germline V gene data show CDR1 as MNHEY and CDR2 as SMNVEV (reference sequence). The CDR3 is CASSFTGRNTGELFF. CDR3 DNA sequence: TGTGCCAGCAGTTTTACGGGAAGGAACACCGGGGAGCTGTTTTTT.

This chain connects TRBV6-5 to TRBJ2-2; no clear D gene. The CDR3 runs 13 residues. CDR1 and CDR2 (germline): MNHEY, SVGAGI. V lost 8 bases to trimming and J lost 1 base, with 8 bases between them. This chain's CDR3 is CASGDWNTGELFF. CDR3 bases: TGTGCCAGCGGAGACTGGAACACCGGGGAGCTGTTTTTT.

This chain joins TRBV18 and TRBJ2-3, with 9 nucleotides matching TRBD1. After removal of 4 bases from V and 5 bases from J, the junction contained 7 bases not matched to a gene. CDR1 is KGHSH and CDR2 is LQKENI in the germline V gene. This CDR3 is 15 amino acids long. CDR3 protein: CASSHDRGSVDTQYF. As DNA, the CDR3 is TGTGCCAGCTCACACGACAGGGGGAGTGTAGATACGCAGTATTTT.

The V gene is TRBV18, the J gene TRBJ1-5; 7 nucleotides match TRBD1. CDR3 length: 15 residues. Germline CDR1 and CDR2: KGHSH and LQKENI. The V and J ends lost 3 bases and 0 bases, in that order; junction bases with no gene match: 2. The CDR3 sequence is CASSPGTDSNQPQHF. CDR3 in DNA: TGTGCCAGCTCACCCGGGACAGATAGCAATCAGCCCCAGCATTTT.

CDR3 bases: TGTGCCAGCAGCAACAATCAGGGAGGTGGCTACACCTTC. It codes for CASSNNQGGGYTF. The genes are TRBV7-3 and TRBJ1-2; D might be TRBD1 (5 bases). Germline lookup yields CDR1 SGHTA and CDR2 FQGTGA. V gave up 5 bases and J gave up 7 bases, with 14 bases separating them. The CDR3 sequence is 13 residues long.

This rearrangement joins TRBV19 to TRBJ1-1; TRBD1 matches at 8 bases. The CDR3 spans 13 residues. Trimming removed 4 bases from V and 4 bases from J; junction bases left unmatched: 2. Germline V gene data show CDR1 as LNHDA and CDR2 as SQIVND (reference sequence). The CDR3 here is CASSSTGGTEAFF. The CDR3 DNA reads TGTGCCAGTAGTAGTACAGGGGGCACTGAAGCTTTCTTT.

This chain links TRBV7-2 with TRBJ2-3; 8 bases fit TRBD2. This CDR3 spans 17 amino acids. V lost 8 bases and J lost 0; bases outside the gene matches: 13. The germline V gene encodes CDR1 SGHTA and CDR2 FQGNSA. CDR3 in amino acids: CASSPWGSGISTDTQYF. The CDR3 DNA follows: TGTGCCAGCTCCCCCTGGGGTAGCGGGATCAGCACAGATACGCAGTATTTT.

In nucleotides, the CDR3 is TGTGCCAGCAGCCCACGGACTAGCGGGAGGGCCGACAATGAGCAGTTCTTC. Amino acids: CASSPRTSGRADNEQFF. V is TRBV3-1 (or the pseudogene TRBV3-2) and J is TRBJ2-1; 15 bases match TRBD2. The CDR3 is made up of 17 amino acids. V lost 4 bases to trimming and J lost 5 bases; unmatched junction nucleotides: 6. Germline CDR1 LGHDT, CDR2 YNNKEL (reference sequence).

This chain joins TRBV18 and TRBJ1-4; 8 bases match TRBD1. CDR1 KGHSH and CDR2 LQKENI come from the germline V gene. Losses at the gene ends were 1 base for V and 8 bases for J; bases not matched to a gene: 9. CDR3 size: 16 residues. The CDR3 protein is CASSPREQGAGEKLFF. CDR3 coding DNA: TGTGCCAGCTCACCACGGGAGCAGGGGGCAGGGGAAAAACTGTTTTTT.

The V gene is TRBV9, the J gene TRBJ2-7; TRBD1 agrees at 8 bases. The CDR3 sequence is 16 residues long. Germline V gives CDR1 SGDLS, CDR2 YYNGEE. V gave up 0 bases and J gave up 0 bases; unmatched junction bases: 5. The CDR3 loop is CASSVEDRASSYEQYF. In nucleotides, the CDR3 is TGTGCCAGCAGCGTAGAGGACAGGGCCAGCTCCTACGAGCAGTACTTC. The variable domain in full, with the rest retrieved from reference TRBV9 and TRBJ2-7, is DSGVTQTPKHLITATGQRVTLRCSPRSGDLSVYWYQQSLDQGLQFLIQYYNGEERAKGNILERFSAQQFPDLHSELNLSSLELGDSALYFCASSVEDRASSYEQYFGPGTRLTVT.

The rearrangement uses TRBV27 and TRBJ1-5; tentatively, D is TRBD1 (5 bases). There are 15 residues in the CDR3. V gave up 4 bases and J gave up 5 bases, with 15 bases separating them. Germline lookup yields CDR1 MNHEY and CDR2 SMNVEV (reference sequence). CDR3: CASSWSGPTHQPQHF. DNA for the CDR3: TGTGCCAGCAGTTGGTCAGGGCCAACCCATCAGCCCCAGCATTTT.

V is TRBV5-1 and J is TRBJ1-2; 8 bases line up with TRBD1. V lost 0 bases, J lost 3 bases, and 1 base stayed unmatched. CDR1 and CDR2 from the germline V gene are SGHRS and YFSETQ. The CDR3 is made up of 14 amino acids. CDR3 nucleotides: TGCGCCAGCAGCTTGGCAGGGGGCGACTATGGCTACACCTTC. Protein: CASSLAGGDYGYTF.

In this sample, this clone turned up a few times. The V call is TRBV5-1, the J call TRBJ2-5; D possibly corresponds to TRBD1 (5 bases). V was shortened by 0 bases and J by 6 bases, with 15 bases between the two germline ends. The CDR3 length is 15 residues. Germline V gene sequence: CDR1 SGHRS, CDR2 YFSETQ. CDR3 amino acids: CASSLEAGPQKTQYF. For the CDR3, the DNA is TGCGCCAGCAGCTTGGAGGCAGGGCCTCAGAAGACCCAGTACTTC.

The chain uses TRBV5-1 and TRBJ2-7; D perhaps matches TRBD1 (8 bases). The V gene's germline CDR1 is SGHRS and CDR2 YFSETQ. The CDR3 is made up of 14 amino acids. Between the trimmed V and J ends, which lost 0 bases and 6 bases, there was a span of 13 bases. The CDR3 loop is CASSLEQGGAEQYF. The CDR3 DNA is TGCGCCAGCAGCTTGGAACAGGGGGGGGCCGAGCAGTACTTC.

V usage is TRBV19 and J usage is TRBJ1-1; no clear D. The germline gives CDR1 LNHDA, CDR2 SQIVND (reference sequence). Trimming took 7 bases from V and 1 from J, leaving 13 bases between them. CDR3 length equals 14 residues. In DNA form, the CDR3 reads TGTGCCAGTAAGGATGCGGTGGCGAACACTGAAGCTTTCTTT. This gives the protein CASKDAVANTEAFF.

The gene calls are TRBV7-7 and TRBJ2-1, with 7 bases fitting TRBD1. Losses at the gene ends were 5 bases for V and 8 bases for J; bases not matched to a gene: 9. CDR1 is SSHAT, CDR2 FNYEAQ, per germline (reference sequence). The CDR3 sequence is 14 residues long. The CDR3 DNA reads as TGTGCCAGCAGCCACCGGGACAGACTCGATGAGCAGTTCTTC. Amino acids: CASSHRDRLDEQFF.

CDR3 sequence (DNA): TGTGCCAGCAGCTTAGTGGGGACTGCTAGAGCCAAAAACATTCAGTACTTC. The encoded protein is CASSLVGTARAKNIQYF. The gene calls are TRBV7-2 and TRBJ2-4; perhaps TRBD2 as D (6 bases). The V gene's germline CDR1 is SGHTA and CDR2 FQGNSA. V was pared by 1 base and J by 0 bases, with 13 bases between. The CDR3 length is 17 residues.

The gene calls are TRBV5-4 and TRBJ2-1; 12 nucleotides match TRBD2. Losses at the gene ends were 4 bases for V and 9 bases for J; bases not matched to a gene: 8. The CDR3 contains 15 residues. CDR1 is SGHNT and CDR2 is YYREEE in the germline V gene (reference sequence). The CDR3 region is CASSTRTSGTPEQFF. The CDR3 nucleotides read TGTGCCAGCAGCACGAGGACTAGCGGGACCCCTGAGCAGTTCTTC.